The 12 T cell receptor beta chains presented below share a single source sample, sequenced in a study of neoadjuvant anti-PD-1 for oral cavity cancer. Using immunoSEQ multiplex PCR, the repertoire was profiled, and TCRdb retains in-frame clones only, with some absent. Of fewer than 15,000 clones in the sample, roughly two thirds were seen once. The time point denotes: after neoadjuvant nivolumab, at surgical resection. The source material was PBMCs, sampled after nivolumab (anti-PD-1) treatment. The source of these receptors is a person aged 40-85 years with oral cavity squamous cell carcinoma.

In its sample, this clone was seen once. The chain combines TRBV11-2 with TRBJ2-1; 8 bases map to TRBD2. The CDR3 consists of 19 residues. CDR1 SGHAT and CDR2 FQNNGV come from the germline V gene. V shed 1 base and J 0 bases; nucleotides not matched to a gene: 11. CDR3 residues: CASSLGRKIAGRSYNEQFF. CDR3 coding DNA: TGTGCCAGCAGCTTAGGGCGAAAAATAGCGGGACGCTCCTACAATGAGCAGTTCTTC.

The chain uses TRBV2 and TRBJ2-1; 7 bases match TRBD2. The germline gives CDR1 SNHLY, CDR2 FYNNEI. V shed 1 base, J shed 9 bases, and the junction held 6 bases outside the gene matches. The CDR3 sequence is 14 residues long. The DNA of the CDR3 is TGTGCCAGCAGTGAAGTGGGGGGAGGGAGTGAGCAGTTCTTC. Translated: CASSEVGGGSEQFF. Drawing the rest from reference TRBV2 and TRBJ2-1, the complete variable domain is EPEVTQTPSHQVTQMGQEVILRCVPISNHLYFYWYRQILGQKVEFLVSFYNNEISEKSEIFDDQFSVERPDGSNFTLKIRSTKLEDSAMYFCASSEVGGGSEQFFGPGTRLTVL.

The V call is TRBV6-5, the J call TRBJ2-2; 8 nucleotides match TRBD1. The CDR3 has 15 residues. CDR1 and CDR2 (germline): MNHEY, SVGAGI. J was trimmed by 4 bases and V by 6 bases; bases with no gene match: 7. DNA of the CDR3: TGTGCCAGCAGAACGACAGGGGAGGTCACCGGGGAGCTGTTTTTT. Protein sequence: CASRTTGEVTGELFF.

This clone appeared a few times. V and J are TRBV6-5 and TRBJ2-7; 8 bases fit TRBD1. The CDR3 is 14 amino acids. Germline assignment: CDR1 MNHEY and CDR2 SVGAGI. J lost 6 bases, V lost 5 bases, and 9 bases had no gene match. The DNA of the CDR3 is TGTGCCAGCAGTGACTTCGGACAGGGCCGCGAGCAGTACTTC. It codes for CASSDFGQGREQYF.

The J gene is TRBJ2-3, the V gene TRBV10-3; TRBD2 might be the D (7 bases). The CDR3 contains 13 residues. Germline V gene sequence: CDR1 ENHRY, CDR2 SYGVKD. Trimming shortened V by 11 bases and J by 0 bases, and 12 bases separated the two germline ends. CDR3 sequence (DNA): TGTGCCGGAGGGGGGGTTAGCACAGATACGCAGTATTTT. This sequence encodes CAGGGVSTDTQYF.

This sequence joins TRBV4-1 and TRBJ1-5; D is possibly TRBD1 (5 bases). The CDR3 contains 19 residues. Trimming left V 4 bases short and J 0 bases short, with 22 bases between. CDR1 is MGHRA, CDR2 YSYEKL, per germline. CDR3: CASSPRYKTGSHSNQPQHF. The CDR3 nucleotides read TGCGCCAGCAGCCCCCGTTATAAAACAGGTTCCCATAGCAATCAGCCCCAGCATTTT.

This rearrangement joins TRBV6-6 to TRBJ2-7; TRBD2 aligns across 10 bases. CDR1 MNHNY and CDR2 SVGAGI come from the germline V gene (reference sequence). The CDR3 totals 16 residues. Unmatched junction bases numbered 8, after V lost 2 bases and J lost 4 bases. CDR3 loop: CASSYLTSGPKYEQYF. The CDR3, as DNA: TGTGCCAGCAGTTACCTGACTAGCGGGCCTAAGTACGAGCAGTACTTC.

The rearrangement joins TRBV4-1 to TRBJ2-7, with unresolved D. Trimming took 0 bases from V and 4 from J, leaving 10 bases between them. Germline CDR1 is MGHRA and CDR2 is YSYEKL. The CDR3 contains 14 residues. The CDR3 coding sequence is TGCGCCAGCAGCCAAGAAGAGAGGTGGTACGAGCAGTACTTC. It yields the protein CASSQEERWYEQYF.

The chain uses TRBV20-1 and TRBJ2-1; D is undetermined. Deletions cut 5 bases from V and 4 bases from J, with 6 bases between. The V gene's germline CDR1 is DFQATT and CDR2 SNEGSKA (reference sequence). CDR3 length equals 11 residues. The CDR3 region is CSALRYNEQFF. CDR3 bases: TGCAGTGCTCTACGGTACAATGAGCAGTTCTTC.

V and J are TRBV2 and TRBJ1-5; D gene uncertain. Trimming removed 9 bases at V and 8 bases at J, with 20 bases between. The CDR3 sequence is 14 residues long. The germline V gene encodes CDR1 SNHLY and CDR2 FYNNEI. CDR3 region: CASRTGLDGKPQHF. CDR3 coding DNA: TGTGCCAGTCGGACCGGTCTTGATGGGAAGCCCCAGCATTTT.

The chain recombines TRBV25-1 with TRBJ2-2, with 11 bases lining up with TRBD2. V lost 0 bases and J lost 6; bases outside the gene matches: 9. CDR1 MGHDK and CDR2 SYGVNS come from the germline V gene. This CDR3 spans 18 amino acids. CDR3 sequence (DNA): TGTGCCAGCAGTGAATATCCGGGGACTAGCGGTGGCGCCGGGGAGCTGTTTTTT. This gives the protein CASSEYPGTSGGAGELFF.

The rearrangement links TRBV6-5 to TRBJ1-1, with TRBD1 matching over 7 bases. Germline V CDR1 and CDR2: MNHEY, SVGAGI. The J segment lost 11 bases and the V segment lost 4 bases, leaving 4 bases of the junction unmatched. The CDR3 has 11 residues. The CDR3 is CASSSDRSAFF. In nucleotides, the CDR3 is TGTGCCAGCAGTTCGGACAGGTCCGCTTTCTTT.